Presented here are 19 T cell receptor beta chains from one specimen sequenced in a study of blood T cell repertoires in COVID-19 (dated by TCRdb to the early 2020s). The protocol used for the library was the immunoSEQ multiplex PCR assay. TCRdb stores this immuneACCESS table with in-frame sequences only. Part of the clones is absent; in the studies checked, under half of the shortfall reflects unresolved V genes, and no reason is known for the rest. In this sample the table shows a few hundred thousand clones, roughly 84% of which occur a single time. The ten largest clones add up to 6.8% of the sample. Sequencing was done on a sample of PBMCs or T cells enriched from blood (not recorded which). These receptors were collected from a woman in her forties who had recovered from COVID-19.

The chain employs TRBV9 and TRBJ1-3; 7 positions agree with TRBD1. CDR1 is SGDLS and CDR2 is YYNGEE in the germline V gene. This CDR3 comprises 17 residues. Trimming cost V 4 bases and J 0 bases; bases outside gene matches: 10. CDR3 residues: CASSPRGAPSSGNTIYF. Written as DNA, the CDR3 is TGTGCCAGCAGCCCCAGGGGGGCCCCGAGCTCTGGAAACACCATATATTTT.

This chain links TRBV27 with TRBJ2-3; 10 bases line up with TRBD2. Trimming removed 3 bases from V and 6 bases from J; junction bases left unmatched: 3. The CDR3 extends over 14 amino acids. CDR1 is MNHEY, CDR2 SMNVEV, per germline (reference sequence). The DNA of the CDR3 is TGTGCCAGCAGTTTCCTAGCGGGGGTGGATACGCAGTATTTT. Its translation: CASSFLAGVDTQYF.

The V gene is TRBV24-1, the J gene TRBJ2-1; 8 nucleotides line up with TRBD1. Unmatched junction bases numbered 5, after V lost 8 bases and J lost 6 bases. Germline values: CDR1 KGHDR, CDR2 SFDVKD. CDR3 length: 13 residues. This chain's CDR3 is CATMKQGGNEQFF. DNA for the CDR3: TGTGCCACCATGAAACAGGGGGGCAATGAGCAGTTCTTC.

V and J are TRBV5-1 and TRBJ2-5, with 9 bases lining up with TRBD1. Germline lookup yields CDR1 SGHRS and CDR2 YFSETQ. J lost 1 base, V lost 4 bases, and 5 bases had no gene match. The CDR3 sequence is 15 residues long. The CDR3 loop is CASSAAGQGQETQYF. CDR3 coding DNA: TGCGCCAGCAGCGCAGCGGGACAGGGCCAAGAGACCCAGTACTTC.

For this clone: Different DNA sequences within this sample yield the same CDR3. The J gene is TRBJ1-5, the V gene TRBV7-2, with D possibly matching TRBD1 (6 bases). The CDR3 length is 13 residues. The germline CDR1 and CDR2 sequences are SGHTA and FQGNSA. Deletions cut 5 bases from V and 4 bases from J, with 9 bases between. The CDR3, as DNA: TGTGCCAGCAGCCAACAGGGAAATCAGCCCCAGCATTTT. Translated, it gives CASSQQGNQPQHF.

The CDR3 nucleotides read TGTGCCAGCACCCCCGGAGGGGCGGGAGGCTACACCTTC. It specifies CASTPGGAGGYTF. The chain carries TRBV27 and TRBJ1-2; TRBD1 might be the D (5 bases). The germline V gene encodes CDR1 MNHEY and CDR2 SMNVEV (reference sequence). The CDR3 contains 13 residues. The V end was cut by 7 bases, the J end by 8 bases, with 17 bases between.

The chain links TRBV6-1 to TRBJ1-2; no definite D call. The germline CDR1 and CDR2 sequences are MNHNS and SASEGT. Trimming cost V 3 bases and J 5 bases, with 7 bases left between them. The CDR3 runs 12 residues. The DNA for the CDR3 is TGTGCCAGCAGTGAGGCGGGATATGGCTACACCTTC. Its translation is CASSEAGYGYTF.

The chain has TRBV24-1 and TRBJ1-5; the match to TRBD1 covers 8 bases. Germline V gene lookup returns CDR1 KGHDR and CDR2 SFDVKD. This CDR3 comprises 15 residues. The V gene end was trimmed by 2 bases and the J gene end by 7 bases; junction bases not matched to a gene: 6. This CDR3 reads CATSDSAGGSQPQHF. The CDR3 nucleotides are TGTGCCACCAGTGATTCGGCAGGGGGCAGCCAGCCCCAGCATTTT.

This clone was observed a single time. The chain recombines TRBV7-3 with TRBJ1-1; 9 bases map to TRBD1. The germline CDR1 and CDR2 sequences are SGHTA and FQGTGA. This CDR3 is built from 18 residues. J gave up 0 bases and V 5 bases, and 13 bases lay outside the gene matches. As DNA, the CDR3 is TGTGCCAGCAGCCCGGGACAGGGAAGGGGTGGGATGAACACTGAAGCTTTCTTT. As protein: CASSPGQGRGGMNTEAFF.

V and J are TRBV10-3 and TRBJ2-1; D unclear. Trimming pared 4 bases from V and 5 bases from J, leaving 18 bases between. The CDR3 totals 16 residues. Germline lookup yields CDR1 ENHRY and CDR2 SYGVKD. The CDR3 bases are TGTGCCATCAGTGGGGCCTCATGGGTTCGCCACAATGAGCAGTTCTTC. Its translation: CAISGASWVRHNEQFF.

CDR3 bases: TGCGCCAGCAGCTTAACTATGAGCTCCTACGAGCAGTACTTC. It codes for CASSLTMSSYEQYF. V is TRBV5-1 and J is TRBJ2-7; no reliable D call. Germline CDR1 SGHRS, CDR2 YFSETQ. The CDR3 spans 14 residues. V was pared by 2 bases and J by 0 bases, with 9 bases between.

The J gene is TRBJ2-3, the V gene TRBV3-1 (or the pseudogene TRBV3-2), with D possibly TRBD2 on 5 matching bases. V dropped 3 bases and J dropped 2 bases, with 9 bases sitting between them. The CDR3 consists of 14 residues. The germline V gene encodes CDR1 LGHDT and CDR2 YNNKEL (reference sequence). For the CDR3, the DNA is TGTGCCAGCAGCCATGGACTGCCCACAGATACGCAGTATTTT. It yields the protein CASSHGLPTDTQYF.

The chain recombines TRBV7-2 with TRBJ2-3, with TRBD2 matching over 7 bases. CDR1 and CDR2 (germline): SGHTA, FQGNSA. This CDR3 spans 14 amino acids. The V and J ends lost 3 bases and 2 bases, in that order; junction bases with no gene match: 2. CDR3 loop: CASSFGGYTDTQYF. In DNA form, the CDR3 reads TGTGCCAGCAGCTTCGGGGGGTACACAGATACGCAGTATTTT.

The V call is TRBV7-9, the J call TRBJ1-4; no clear D. The CDR3 is 15 amino acids. CDR1 and CDR2 from the germline V gene are SEHNR and FQNEAQ (reference sequence). The V gene lost 6 bases and the J gene lost 4 bases, with 15 bases spanning the gap. CDR3 loop: CASSSRSAGNEKLFF. In nucleotides, the CDR3 is TGTGCCAGCAGTTCGAGATCCGCGGGTAATGAAAAACTGTTTTTT.

The gene calls are TRBV5-6 and TRBJ2-1; 8 bases line up with TRBD1. Per the germline V gene, CDR1 is SGHDT and CDR2 is YYEEEE. Unmatched junction bases numbered 2, after V lost 1 base and J lost 5 bases. The CDR3 is made up of 14 amino acids. The CDR3 DNA is TGTGCCAGCAGCTTGAGGACAGGGAACAATGAGCAGTTCTTC. It encodes CASSLRTGNNEQFF.

Only a few counts were recorded for this clone. This sequence joins TRBV4-2 and TRBJ1-1; unclear D gene. Trimming removed 4 bases from V and 4 bases from J, with 13 bases in between. Germline-derived CDR1 and CDR2 are LGHNA and YNFKEQ. The CDR3 runs 14 residues. The CDR3 reads CASSPNRQGTEAFF. The CDR3 DNA follows: TGTGCCAGCAGCCCTAATCGACAAGGCACTGAAGCTTTCTTT.

This chain uses TRBV24-1 with TRBJ2-2; D perhaps matches TRBD1 (6 bases). Germline V gives CDR1 KGHDR, CDR2 SFDVKD. Trimming shortened V by 10 bases and J by 0 bases, and 14 bases separated the two germline ends. There are 15 residues in the CDR3. This CDR3 reads CATKSGATNTGELFF. Written as DNA, the CDR3 is TGTGCCACTAAATCAGGGGCCACGAACACCGGGGAGCTGTTTTTT.

The V and J genes are TRBV6-1 and TRBJ1-5; D perhaps matches TRBD1 (5 bases). Germline V gives CDR1 MNHNS, CDR2 SASEGT. The CDR3 consists of 13 residues. V lost 3 bases to trimming and J lost 7 bases, with 10 bases between them. In DNA, the CDR3 is TGTGCCAGCAGTGACACTGACAGCCAGCCCCAGCATTTT. It codes for CASSDTDSQPQHF.

This clone was seen once. This chain links TRBV18 with TRBJ2-3; 10 bases are a match to TRBD2. CDR1 and CDR2 (germline): KGHSH, LQKENI. Trimming took 4 bases from V and 1 from J; bases not matched to a gene: 5. The CDR3 sequence is 16 residues long. The CDR3 sequence: CASSRLAGVRTDTQYF. Written as DNA, the CDR3 is TGTGCCAGCTCACGTCTAGCGGGAGTACGCACAGATACGCAGTATTTT.